Reported below is one T cell receptor (beta chain). The antigen is not known. TCRdb's copy holds only in-frame clones and misses some; the assay was immunoSEQ multiplex PCR. The table includes more than 12,000 clones, approximately 85% detected once. This record comes from a study of monozygotic twins with cystic fibrosis. Study findings and constraints: Monozygotic CF twins shared more identical nucleotide clonotypes than unrelated patients. Median Simpson clonality of 0.0095 suggested naive T cells predominated.

This CDR3 comprises 15 residues. V was pared by 3 bases and J by 2 bases, with 4 bases of the junction left unmatched. CDR1 LNHNV and CDR2 YYDKDF come from the germline V gene (reference sequence). The TCR originated in a boy between 10 and 17 years old with cystic fibrosis. Sequencing was performed on blood. The chain links TRBV15 to TRBJ1-3, with 7 bases lining up with TRBD1. CDR3 loop: CATSSDRDPGNTIYF. Here the CDR3 DNA reads TGTGCCACCAGCAGCGACAGGGACCCTGGAAACACCATATATTTT.